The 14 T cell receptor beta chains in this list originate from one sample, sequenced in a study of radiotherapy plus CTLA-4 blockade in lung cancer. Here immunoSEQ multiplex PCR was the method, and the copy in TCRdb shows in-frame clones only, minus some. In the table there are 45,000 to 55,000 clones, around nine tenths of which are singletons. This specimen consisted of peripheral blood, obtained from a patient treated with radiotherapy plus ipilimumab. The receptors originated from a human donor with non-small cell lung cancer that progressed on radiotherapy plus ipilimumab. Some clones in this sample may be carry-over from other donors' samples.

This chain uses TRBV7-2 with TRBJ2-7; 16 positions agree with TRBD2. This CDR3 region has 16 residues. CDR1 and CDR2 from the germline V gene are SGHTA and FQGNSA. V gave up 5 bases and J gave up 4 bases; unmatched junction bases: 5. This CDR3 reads CASSAPGLAGGYEQYF. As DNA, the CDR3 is TGTGCCAGCAGCGCTCCGGGACTAGCGGGAGGGTACGAGCAGTACTTC. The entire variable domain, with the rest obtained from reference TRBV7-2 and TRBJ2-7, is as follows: GAGVSQSPSNKVTEKGKDVELRCDPISGHTALYWYRQSLGQGLEFLIYFQGNSAPDKSGLPSDRFSAERTGGSVSTLTIQRTQQEDSAVYLCASSAPGLAGGYEQYFGPGTRLTVT.

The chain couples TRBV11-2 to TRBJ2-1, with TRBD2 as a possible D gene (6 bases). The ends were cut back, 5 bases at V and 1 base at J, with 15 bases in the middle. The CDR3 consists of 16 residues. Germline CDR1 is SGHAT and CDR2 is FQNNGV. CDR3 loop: CASSPLGGLSYNEQFF. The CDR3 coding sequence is TGTGCCAGCAGCCCCCTGGGAGGACTTTCCTACAATGAGCAGTTCTTC.

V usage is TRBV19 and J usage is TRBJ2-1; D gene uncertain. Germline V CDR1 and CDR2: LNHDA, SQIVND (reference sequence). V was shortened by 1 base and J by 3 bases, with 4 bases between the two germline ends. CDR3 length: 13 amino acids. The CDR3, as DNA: TGTGCCAGTAGTATAGGAGTCTACAATGAGCAGTTCTTC. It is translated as CASSIGVYNEQFF.

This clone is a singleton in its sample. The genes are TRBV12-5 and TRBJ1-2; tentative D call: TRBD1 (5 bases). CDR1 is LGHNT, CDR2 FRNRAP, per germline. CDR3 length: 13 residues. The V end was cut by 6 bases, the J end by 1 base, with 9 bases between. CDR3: CASGPTDNYGYTF. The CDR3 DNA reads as TGTGCTAGTGGGCCGACAGATAACTATGGCTACACCTTC. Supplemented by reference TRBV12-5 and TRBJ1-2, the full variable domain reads DARVTQTPRHKVTEMGQEVTMRCQPILGHNTVFWYRQTMMQGLELLAYFRNRAPLDDSGMPKDRFSAEMPDATLATLKIQPSEPRDSAVYFCASGPTDNYGYTFGSGTRLTVV.

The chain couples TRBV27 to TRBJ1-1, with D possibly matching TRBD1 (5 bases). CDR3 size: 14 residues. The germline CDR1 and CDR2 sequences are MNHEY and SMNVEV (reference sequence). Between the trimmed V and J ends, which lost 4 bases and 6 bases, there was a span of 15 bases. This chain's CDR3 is CASSSIPGSSEAFF. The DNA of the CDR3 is TGTGCCAGCAGTTCGATACCAGGGTCTTCTGAAGCTTTCTTT.

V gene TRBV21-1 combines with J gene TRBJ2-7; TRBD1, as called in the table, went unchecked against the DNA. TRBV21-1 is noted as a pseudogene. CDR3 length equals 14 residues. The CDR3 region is CASSKGGRTYEQYF. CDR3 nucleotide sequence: TGTGCCAGCAGCAAAGGGGGCCGCACCTACGAGCAGTACTTC.

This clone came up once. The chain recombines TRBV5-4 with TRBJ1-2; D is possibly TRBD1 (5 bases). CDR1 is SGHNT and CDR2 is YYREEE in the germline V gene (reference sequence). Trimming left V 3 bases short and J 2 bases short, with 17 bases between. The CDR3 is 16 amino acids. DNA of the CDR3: TGTGCCAGCAGCTCGCCGGGAGGGGAGAGGAACTATGGCTACACCTTC. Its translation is CASSSPGGERNYGYTF.

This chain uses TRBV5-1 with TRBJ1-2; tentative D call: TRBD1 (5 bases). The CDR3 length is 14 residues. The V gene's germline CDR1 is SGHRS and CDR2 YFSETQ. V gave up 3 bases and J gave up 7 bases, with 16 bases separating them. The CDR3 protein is CASSSQGRRAGYTF. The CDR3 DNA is TGCGCCAGCAGCTCGCAGGGTAGAAGGGCTGGCTACACCTTC.

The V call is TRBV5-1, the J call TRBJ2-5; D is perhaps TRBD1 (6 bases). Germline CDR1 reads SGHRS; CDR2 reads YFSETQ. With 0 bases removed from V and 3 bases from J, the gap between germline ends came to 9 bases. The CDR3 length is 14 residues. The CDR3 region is CASSLGTAEETQYF. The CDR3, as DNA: TGCGCCAGCAGCTTGGGGACAGCCGAAGAGACCCAGTACTTC.

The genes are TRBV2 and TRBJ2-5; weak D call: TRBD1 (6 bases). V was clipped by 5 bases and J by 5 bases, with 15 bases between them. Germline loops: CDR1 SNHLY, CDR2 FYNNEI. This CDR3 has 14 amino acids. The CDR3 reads CASSYGQTAETQYF. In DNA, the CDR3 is TGTGCCAGCAGTTACGGACAGACAGCGGAGACCCAGTACTTC.

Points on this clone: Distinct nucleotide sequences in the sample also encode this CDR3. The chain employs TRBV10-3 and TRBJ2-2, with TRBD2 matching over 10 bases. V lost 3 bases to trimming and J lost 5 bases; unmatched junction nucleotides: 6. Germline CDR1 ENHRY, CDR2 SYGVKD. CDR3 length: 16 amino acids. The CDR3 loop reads CAISDSGTSDTGELFF. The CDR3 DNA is TGTGCCATCAGTGACTCCGGGACTAGCGATACCGGGGAGCTGTTTTTT.

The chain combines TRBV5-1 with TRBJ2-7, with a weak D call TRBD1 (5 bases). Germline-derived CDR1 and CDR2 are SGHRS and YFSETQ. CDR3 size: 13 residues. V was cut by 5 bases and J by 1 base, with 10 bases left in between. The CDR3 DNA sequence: TGCGCCAGCAGGGGGCTAGTTTCCTACGAGCAGTACTTC. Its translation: CASRGLVSYEQYF. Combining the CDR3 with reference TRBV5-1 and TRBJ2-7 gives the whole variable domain KAGVTQTPRYLIKTRGQQVTLSCSPISGHRSVSWYQQTPGQGLQFLFEYFSETQRNKGNFPGRFSGRQFSNSRSEMNVSTLELGDSALYLCASRGLVSYEQYFGPGTRLTVT.

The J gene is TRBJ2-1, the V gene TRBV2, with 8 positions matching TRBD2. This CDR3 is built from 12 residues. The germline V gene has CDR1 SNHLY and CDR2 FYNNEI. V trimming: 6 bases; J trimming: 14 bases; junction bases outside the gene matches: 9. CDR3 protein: CASRGTGTREFF. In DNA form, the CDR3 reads TGTGCCAGCAGGGGAACAGGGACTAGGGAGTTCTTC.

The DNA of the CDR3 is TGTGCCAGCAGCCTGGGAGGGCGAGCCGGGGAGCTGTTTTTT. Protein: CASSLGGRAGELFF. J is TRBJ2-2 and V is TRBV6-6; 7 bases fit TRBD2. The J segment lost 6 bases and the V segment lost 6 bases, leaving 7 bases of the junction unmatched. The length of the CDR3 is 14 residues. Germline CDR1 MNHNY, CDR2 SVGAGI (reference sequence).